Included here is one T cell receptor beta chain sequence, with context. V lost 1 base and J lost 3, with 7 bases in between. The CDR3 loop spans 13 amino acids. CDR1 and CDR2 from the germline V gene are LGHNA and YNFKEQ. The sequenced patients had an expansion of CD8+CD57+ cells seen by flow cytometry. The cohort consisted entirely of patients having severe acquired aplastic anemia. This sample was included in a study of CD8+CD57+ T cells in acquired aplastic anemia. Study at large: DNA per sorted CD4+ or CD8+ sample ranged roughly 0.17 to 27.4 ug, averaging approximately 3.3 ug.

Using genomic DNA as the template, TCR beta VDJ and CDR3 profiling was carried out. TCRdb ran MiXCR on the reads and lists one entry per CDR3 protein. The sample lists tens of thousands of distinct CDR3 sequences, about 63% occurring once. The clonotype was recovered from a human donor with aplastic anemia. The J gene is TRBJ2-7, the V gene TRBV4-2; D remains ambiguous. Sequencing input: sorted CD4+, CD8+, or CD8+CD57+ T cells (not recorded which) from PBMCs. The DNA of the CDR3 is TGTGCCAGCAGCCAAGGGGGAAGCTACGAGCAGTACTTC. Amino acids: CASSQGGSYEQYF.